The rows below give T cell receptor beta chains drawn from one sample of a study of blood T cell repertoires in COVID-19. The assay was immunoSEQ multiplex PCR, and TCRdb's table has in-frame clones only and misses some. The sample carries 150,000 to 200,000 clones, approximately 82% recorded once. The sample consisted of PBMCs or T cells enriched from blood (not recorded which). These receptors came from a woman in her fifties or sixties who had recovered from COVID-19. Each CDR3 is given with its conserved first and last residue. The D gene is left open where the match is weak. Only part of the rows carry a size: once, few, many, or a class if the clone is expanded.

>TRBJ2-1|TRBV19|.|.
CASSSPGSYEQFF
TGTGCCAGTAGTTCACCGGGGTCGTATGAGCAGTTCTTC
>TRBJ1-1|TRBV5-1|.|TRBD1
CASSRGPRTGATEAFF
TGCGCCAGCAGCAGGGGGCCTCGGACAGGAGCCACTGAAGCTTTCTTT
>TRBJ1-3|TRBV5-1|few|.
CASSYSGSHSGNTIYF
TGCGCCAGCAGCTATTCCGGGTCGCACTCTGGAAACACCATATATTTT
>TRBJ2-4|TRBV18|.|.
CASSPSSGVQNIQYF
TGTGCCAGCTCACCAAGTTCCGGGGTCCAGAACATTCAGTACTTC
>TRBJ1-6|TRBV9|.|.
CASSVEGRARNSPLHF
TGTGCCAGCAGCGTAGAAGGGCGGGCTCGGAATTCACCCCTCCACTTT
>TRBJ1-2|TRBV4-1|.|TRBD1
CASSHVSGTGGYGYTF
TGCGCCAGCAGCCACGTATCCGGGACAGGGGGCTATGGCTACACCTTC
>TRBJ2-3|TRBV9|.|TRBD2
CASSVALQREFADTQYF
TGTGCCAGCAGCGTAGCTCTGCAGCGGGAGTTCGCAGATACGCAGTATTTT
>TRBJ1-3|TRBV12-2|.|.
CASRLTDRGCPGNTIYF
TGTGCAAGTCGCTTAACTGACAGGGGATGCCCTGGAAACACCATATATTTT
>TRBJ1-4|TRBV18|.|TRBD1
CASSPGTVDEKLFF
TGTGCCAGCTCACCTGGGACAGTGGACGAAAAACTGTTTTTT
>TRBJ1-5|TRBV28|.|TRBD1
CASSLDGTGNQPQHF
TGTGCCAGCAGTTTAGACGGGACAGGGAATCAGCCCCAGCATTTT
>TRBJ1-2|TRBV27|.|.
CASSPRTEAYGYTF
TGTGCCAGCAGTCCCCGGACAGAGGCCTATGGCTACACCTTC
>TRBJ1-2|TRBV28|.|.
CASNGGASFKVYTF
TGTGCCAGCAATGGGGGGGCCTCGTTTAAGGTCTACACCTTC
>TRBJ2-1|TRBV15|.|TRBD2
CATSRKRLADTYNEQFF
TGTGCCACCAGCAGAAAGCGTCTAGCGGACACCTACAATGAGCAGTTCTTC
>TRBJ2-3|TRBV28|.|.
CASSDGDTQYF
TGTGCCAGCAGTGACGGGGATACGCAGTATTTT
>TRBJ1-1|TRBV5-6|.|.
CASRPRGGGTEAFF
TGTGCCAGCAGGCCCAGGGGCGGCGGCACTGAAGCTTTCTTT
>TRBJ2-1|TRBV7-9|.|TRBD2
CASSPGVGRATEQFF
TGTGCCAGCAGCCCCGGGGTCGGGAGGGCCACTGAGCAGTTCTTC
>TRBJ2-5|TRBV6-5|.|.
CASSYSGWGPQETQYF
TGTGCCAGCAGTTACTCCGGCTGGGGGCCGCAAGAGACCCAGTACTTC
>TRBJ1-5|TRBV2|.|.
CASSDSSPNQPQHF
TGTGCCAGCAGTGACAGTTCACCGAATCAGCCCCAGCATTTT
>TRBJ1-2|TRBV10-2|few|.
CASSESLGSLGGAGYTF
TGCGCCAGCAGTGAGTCCTTAGGAAGTCTCGGGGGGGCCGGCTACACCTTC
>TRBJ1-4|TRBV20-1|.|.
CSARRNEKLFF
TGCAGTGCTAGGCGGAATGAAAAACTGTTTTTT
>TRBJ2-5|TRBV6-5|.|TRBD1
CASSYSKGTGVETQYF
TGTGCCAGCAGTTACTCGAAAGGAACAGGGGTAGAGACCCAGTACTTC
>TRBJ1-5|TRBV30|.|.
CAWSVQDNQPQHF
TGTGCCTGGAGTGTACAAGACAATCAGCCCCAGCATTTT
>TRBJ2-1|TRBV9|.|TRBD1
CASSPRDRDGYEQFF
TGTGCCAGCAGCCCCCGGGACAGGGATGGGTATGAGCAGTTCTTC
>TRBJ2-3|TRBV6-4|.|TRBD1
CASSPGGGLDTQYF
TGTGCCAGCAGCCCAGGGGGCGGATTGGATACGCAGTATTTT
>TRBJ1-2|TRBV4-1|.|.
CASSQGGEWVLRGSAFNYGYTF
TGCGCCAGCAGCCAAGGCGGGGAGTGGGTCTTAAGGGGTTCAGCCTTTAACTATGGCTACACCTTC
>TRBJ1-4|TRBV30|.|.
CAWNPRVGEKLFF
TGTGCCTGGAATCCCCGGGTGGGTGAAAAACTGTTTTTT
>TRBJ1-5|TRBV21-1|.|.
CASSSGERNQPQHF
TGTGCCAGCAGCTCAGGGGAACGCAATCAGCCCCAGCATTTT
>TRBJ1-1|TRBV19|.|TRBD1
CASSPGRQGTGTEAFF
TGTGCCAGTAGTCCCGGCCGACAGGGGACTGGCACTGAAGCTTTCTTT
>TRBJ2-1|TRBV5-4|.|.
CASSFSGAGYNEQFF
TGTGCCAGCAGCTTTTCGGGAGCCGGCTACAATGAGCAGTTCTTC
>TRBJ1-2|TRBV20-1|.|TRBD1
CSASSGPIQGNYGYTF
TGCAGTGCTAGTTCTGGACCGATACAGGGGAACTATGGCTACACCTTC
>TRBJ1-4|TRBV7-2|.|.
CASSPSPATNEKLFF
TGTGCCAGCAGCCCCAGTCCCGCAACTAATGAAAAACTGTTTTTT
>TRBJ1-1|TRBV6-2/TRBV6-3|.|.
CASSYQGKTEAFF
TGTGCCAGCAGTTATCAGGGGAAGACTGAAGCTTTCTTT
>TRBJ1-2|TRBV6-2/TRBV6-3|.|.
CASSYVFSSHGLYGYTF
TGTGCCAGCAGTTACGTCTTTTCCTCTCATGGACTCTATGGCTACACCTTC
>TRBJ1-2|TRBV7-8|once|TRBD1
CASDTGTARFGYTF
TGTGCCAGCGACACCGGGACAGCGAGGTTCGGCTACACCTTC
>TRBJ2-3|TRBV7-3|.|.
CASSLNSGAGGADTQYF
TGTGCCAGCAGCTTAAATTCAGGCGCAGGAGGGGCAGATACGCAGTATTTT
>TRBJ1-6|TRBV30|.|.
CAWKRDSPLHF
TGTGCCTGGAAGAGGGATTCACCCCTCCACTTT
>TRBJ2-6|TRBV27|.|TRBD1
CASSLFGQGTGANVLTF
TGTGCCAGCAGTTTATTTGGACAGGGGACCGGGGCCAACGTCCTGACTTTC
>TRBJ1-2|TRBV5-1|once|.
CASSVGIGDDYGYTF
TGCGCCAGCAGCGTCGGGATTGGGGATGACTATGGCTACACCTTC
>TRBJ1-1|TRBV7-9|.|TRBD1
CASSLTTGAFF
TGTGCCAGCAGCTTAACGACAGGGGCTTTCTTT
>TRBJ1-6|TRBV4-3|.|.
CASSQELTNSGSDSYNSPLHF
TGCGCCAGCAGCCAAGAGCTTACTAATTCAGGGTCAGACTCCTATAATTCACCCCTCCACTTT
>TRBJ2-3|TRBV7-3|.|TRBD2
CASSLTGPSGASTDTQYF
TGTGCCAGCAGCTTAACGGGCCCTAGCGGGGCTAGCACAGATACGCAGTATTTT
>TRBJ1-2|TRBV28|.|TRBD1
CASSPGQVFYGYTF
TGTGCCAGCAGTCCGGGACAGGTCTTCTATGGCTACACCTTC
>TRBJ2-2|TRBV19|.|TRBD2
CASRMLAGLGTGELFF
TGTGCCAGTAGGATGCTAGCGGGTTTAGGCACCGGGGAGCTGTTTTTT
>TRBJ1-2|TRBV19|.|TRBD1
CATHQLRDRVGGYTF
TGTGCCACGCATCAGCTCCGGGACAGGGTAGGCGGCTACACCTTC
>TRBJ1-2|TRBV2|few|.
CASSESSYGYTF
TGTGCCAGCAGTGAATCGAGCTATGGCTACACCTTC
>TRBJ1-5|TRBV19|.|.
CASSSLISNQPQHF
TGTGCCAGTAGTAGCCTAATAAGCAATCAGCCCCAGCATTTT
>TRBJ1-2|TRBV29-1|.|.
CSVEQGSGYTF
TGCAGCGTTGAACAGGGAAGCGGCTACACCTTC
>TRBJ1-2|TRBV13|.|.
CASSRGQIYGYTF
TGTGCCAGCAGCCGAGGACAGATCTATGGCTACACCTTC
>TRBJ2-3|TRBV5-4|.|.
CASSLAGAGTYDTQYF
TGTGCCAGCAGCTTGGCCGGAGCAGGGACTTACGATACGCAGTATTTT
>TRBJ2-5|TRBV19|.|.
CASKGVPETQYF
TGTGCCAGTAAAGGGGTGCCGGAGACCCAGTACTTC
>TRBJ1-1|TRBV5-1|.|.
CASSSTEAFF
TGCGCCAGCAGCTCAACTGAAGCTTTCTTT
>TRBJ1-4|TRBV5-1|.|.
CASSHGTPRDEKLFF
TGCGCCAGCAGCCACGGGACACCCCGGGATGAAAAACTGTTTTTT
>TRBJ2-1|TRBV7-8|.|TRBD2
CASSPPSAGGASSEQFF
TGTGCCAGCAGCCCCCCGAGCGCGGGAGGCGCCTCGTCTGAGCAGTTCTTC